A selection of T cell receptor beta chains follows, all from one sample in a study of blood T cell repertoires in COVID-19. TCRdb keeps only in-frame clones here, not all; method: immunoSEQ multiplex PCR. Among more than 400,000 clones listed, roughly 91% were seen once. The sample was PBMCs or T cells enriched from blood (not recorded which). These receptors originate from a man younger than 35 who had recovered from COVID-19. The CDR3 runs from the conserved cysteine through the conserved F or W. Only some rows state a clone size, as once, few, many or a class for expanded clones.

v_gene: TRBV5-1; j_gene: TRBJ2-7; abundance: .; len: 13; CDR3aa: CASSSDSTYEQYF
v_gene: TRBV3-1/TRBV3-2; j_gene: TRBJ2-7; abundance: .; len: 14; CDR3aa: CASSLSTGFNEQYF
v_gene: TRBV30; j_gene: TRBJ2-2; abundance: .; len: 15; CDR3aa: CAWKRDRGFTGELFF
v_gene: TRBV21-1; j_gene: TRBJ2-1; abundance: .; len: 16; CDR3aa: CASSQGLAGSYNEQFF
v_gene: TRBV28; j_gene: TRBJ2-1; abundance: .; len: 15; CDR3aa: CASSSLTRLGNEQFF
v_gene: TRBV2; j_gene: TRBJ1-3; abundance: .; len: 15; CDR3aa: CASGGQGAPGNTIYF
v_gene: TRBV19; j_gene: TRBJ1-5; abundance: .; len: 15; CDR3aa: CASSLTGLRDQPQHF
v_gene: TRBV10-2; j_gene: TRBJ2-3; abundance: many; len: 11; CDR3aa: CASSQSDTQYF
v_gene: TRBV30; j_gene: TRBJ2-2; abundance: once; len: 19; CDR3aa: CAWRGGPGRGRWDTGELFF
v_gene: TRBV3-1/TRBV3-2; j_gene: TRBJ2-2; abundance: .; len: 13; CDR3aa: CASKDIPAGELFF
v_gene: TRBV12-5; j_gene: TRBJ1-5; abundance: .; len: 15; CDR3aa: CASGSSTVGNQPQHF
v_gene: TRBV3-1/TRBV3-2; j_gene: TRBJ2-7; abundance: .; len: 13; CDR3aa: CASSQDSPYEQYF
v_gene: TRBV10-2; j_gene: TRBJ2-7; abundance: .; len: 12; CDR3aa: CASTEGASGQYF
v_gene: TRBV9; j_gene: TRBJ2-5; abundance: .; len: 17; CDR3aa: CASSPRGGLAGEETQYF